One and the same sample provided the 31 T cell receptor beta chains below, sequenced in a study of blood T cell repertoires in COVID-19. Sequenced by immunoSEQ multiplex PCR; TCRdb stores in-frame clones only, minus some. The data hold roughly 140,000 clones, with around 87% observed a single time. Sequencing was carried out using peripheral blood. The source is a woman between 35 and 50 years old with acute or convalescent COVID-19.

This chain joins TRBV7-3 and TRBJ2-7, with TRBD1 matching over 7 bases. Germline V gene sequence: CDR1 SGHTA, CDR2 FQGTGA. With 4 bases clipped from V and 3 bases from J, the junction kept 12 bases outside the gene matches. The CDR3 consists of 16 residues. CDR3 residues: CASSSIGGAKLYEQYF. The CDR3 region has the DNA TGTGCCAGCAGCTCAATAGGGGGCGCAAAGCTCTACGAGCAGTACTTC.

For the CDR3, the DNA is TGTGCCAGCAGCTGGGGCAGGGGGCTTGGCACTGAAGCTTTCTTT. Protein product: CASSWGRGLGTEAFF. V gene TRBV5-6 combines with J gene TRBJ1-1, with 8 positions matching TRBD1. In germline, CDR1 is SGHDT, CDR2 YYEEEE. CDR3 size: 15 residues. After removal of 3 bases from V and 4 bases from J, the junction contained 8 bases not matched to a gene.

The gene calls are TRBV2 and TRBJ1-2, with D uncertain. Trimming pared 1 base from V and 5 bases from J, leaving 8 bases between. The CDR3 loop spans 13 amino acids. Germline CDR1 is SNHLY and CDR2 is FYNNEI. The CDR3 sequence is CASSEVREYGYTF. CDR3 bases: TGTGCCAGCAGTGAAGTGCGCGAGTATGGCTACACCTTC.

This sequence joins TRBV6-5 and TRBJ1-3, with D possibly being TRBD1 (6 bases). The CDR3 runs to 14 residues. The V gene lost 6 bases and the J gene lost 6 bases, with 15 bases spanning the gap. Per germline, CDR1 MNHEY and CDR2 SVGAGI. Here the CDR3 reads CASRFLQGVNTIYF. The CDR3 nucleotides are TGTGCCAGCAGGTTTTTACAGGGCGTAAACACCATATATTTT.

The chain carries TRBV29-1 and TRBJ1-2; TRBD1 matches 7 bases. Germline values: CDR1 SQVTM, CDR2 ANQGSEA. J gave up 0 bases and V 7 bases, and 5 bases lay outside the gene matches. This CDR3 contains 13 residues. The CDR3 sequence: CSALGQTNYGYTF. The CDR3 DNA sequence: TGCAGCGCGTTGGGACAGACTAACTATGGCTACACCTTC.

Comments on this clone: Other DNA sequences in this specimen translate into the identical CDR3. CDR3 nucleotide sequence: TGCGCCAGCAGCCCCGGGATACAAGAGACCCAGTACTTC. It codes for CASSPGIQETQYF. V is TRBV5-1 and J is TRBJ2-5; D is perhaps TRBD2 (5 bases). Trimming shortened V by 4 bases and J by 2 bases, and 9 bases separated the two germline ends. The CDR3 is 13 residues long. Per germline, CDR1 SGHRS and CDR2 YFSETQ.

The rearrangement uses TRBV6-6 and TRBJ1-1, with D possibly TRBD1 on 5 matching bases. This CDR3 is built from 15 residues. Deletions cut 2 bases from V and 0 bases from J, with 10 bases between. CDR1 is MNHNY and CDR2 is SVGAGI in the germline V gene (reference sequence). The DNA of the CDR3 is TGTGCCAGCAGTTACCCCTCGGGGGTGAACACTGAAGCTTTCTTT. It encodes CASSYPSGVNTEAFF.

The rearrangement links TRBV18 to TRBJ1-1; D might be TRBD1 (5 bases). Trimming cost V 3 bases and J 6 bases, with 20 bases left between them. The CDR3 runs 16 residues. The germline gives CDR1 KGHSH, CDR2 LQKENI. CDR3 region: CASSPFLDGGGAEAFF. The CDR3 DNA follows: TGTGCCAGCTCACCCTTCCTGGACGGAGGAGGGGCTGAAGCTTTCTTT.

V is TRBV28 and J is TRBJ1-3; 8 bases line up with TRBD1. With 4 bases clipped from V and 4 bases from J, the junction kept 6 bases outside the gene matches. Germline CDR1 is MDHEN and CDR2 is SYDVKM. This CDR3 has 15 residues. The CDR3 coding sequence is TGTGCCAGCAGTTCGACAGGGGAGGGGGGAAACACCATATATTTT. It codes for CASSSTGEGGNTIYF.

The CDR3 nucleotides read TGCGCCAGCAGCTGGATGACAGGGAAGGTGAACACTGAAGCTTTCTTT. Translated: CASSWMTGKVNTEAFF. This chain joins TRBV5-1 and TRBJ1-1; 7 positions agree with TRBD1. Trimming at V came to 3 bases and at J to 0 bases, leaving 8 bases not matched to a gene. Germline-derived CDR1 and CDR2 are SGHRS and YFSETQ. The CDR3 length is 16 residues.

Written as DNA, the CDR3 is TGTGCCAGCAGGCTGGACACCGCAACTAATGAAAAACTGTTTTTT. This translates into CASRLDTATNEKLFF. The chain joins TRBV7-2 to TRBJ1-4; possible D gene TRBD1, 5 bases. The V and J ends lost 6 bases and 0 bases respectively, with 11 bases between them. The CDR3 spans 15 residues. Germline-derived CDR1 and CDR2 are SGHTA and FQGNSA.

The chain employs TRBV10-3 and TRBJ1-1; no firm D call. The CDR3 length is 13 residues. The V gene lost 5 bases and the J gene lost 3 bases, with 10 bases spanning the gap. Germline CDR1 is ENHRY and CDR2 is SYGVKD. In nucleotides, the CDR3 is TGTGCCATCAGTAGGACTCCGGACACTGAAGCTTTCTTT. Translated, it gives CAISRTPDTEAFF.

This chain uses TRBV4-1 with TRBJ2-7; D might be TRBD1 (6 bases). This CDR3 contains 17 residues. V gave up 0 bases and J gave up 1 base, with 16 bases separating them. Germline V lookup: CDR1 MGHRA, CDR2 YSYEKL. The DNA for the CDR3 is TGCGCCAGCAGCCAAGAACCGTCACAGGGTATATCCTACGAGCAGTACTTC. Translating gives CASSQEPSQGISYEQYF.

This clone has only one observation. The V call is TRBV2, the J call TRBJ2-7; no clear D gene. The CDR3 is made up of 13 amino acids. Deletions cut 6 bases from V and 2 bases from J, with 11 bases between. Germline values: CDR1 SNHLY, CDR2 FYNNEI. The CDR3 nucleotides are TGTGCCAGCAGGATGACAAATACCTACGAGCAGTACTTC. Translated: CASRMTNTYEQYF.

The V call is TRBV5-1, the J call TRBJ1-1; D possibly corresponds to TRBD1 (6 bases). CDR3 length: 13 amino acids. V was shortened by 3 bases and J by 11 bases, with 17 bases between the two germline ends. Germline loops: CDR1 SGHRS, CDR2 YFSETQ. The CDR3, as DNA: TGCGCCAGCAGCTCCGACAGGAACCATGGGGCTTTCTTT. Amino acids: CASSSDRNHGAFF.

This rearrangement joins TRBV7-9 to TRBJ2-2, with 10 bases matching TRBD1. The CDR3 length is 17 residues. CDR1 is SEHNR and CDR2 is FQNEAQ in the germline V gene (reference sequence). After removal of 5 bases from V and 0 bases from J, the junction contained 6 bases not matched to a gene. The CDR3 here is CASSTGGQGANTGELFF. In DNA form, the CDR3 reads TGTGCCAGCAGCACGGGAGGACAGGGGGCGAACACCGGGGAGCTGTTTTTT.

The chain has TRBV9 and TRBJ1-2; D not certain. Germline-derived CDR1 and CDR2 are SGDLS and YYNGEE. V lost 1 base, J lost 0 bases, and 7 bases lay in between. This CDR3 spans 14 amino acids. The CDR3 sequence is CASSVFIANYGYTF. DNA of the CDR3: TGTGCCAGCAGCGTATTTATAGCTAACTATGGCTACACCTTC.

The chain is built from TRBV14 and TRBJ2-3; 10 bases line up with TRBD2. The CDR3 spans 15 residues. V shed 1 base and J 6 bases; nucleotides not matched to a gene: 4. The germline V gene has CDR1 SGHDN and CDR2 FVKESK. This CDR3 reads CASSQAGTSDDTQYF. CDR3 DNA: TGTGCCAGCAGCCAAGCCGGGACTAGCGATGATACGCAGTATTTT.

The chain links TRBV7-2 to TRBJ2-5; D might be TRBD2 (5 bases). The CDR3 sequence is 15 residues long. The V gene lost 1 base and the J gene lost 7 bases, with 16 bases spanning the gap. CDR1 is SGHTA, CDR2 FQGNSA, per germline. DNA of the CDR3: TGTGCCAGCAGCTTAGAATGGACGGGAAGGTTGACCCAGTACTTC. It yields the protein CASSLEWTGRLTQYF. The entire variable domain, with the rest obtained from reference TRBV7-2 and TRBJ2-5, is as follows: GAGVSQSPSNKVTEKGKDVELRCDPISGHTALYWYRQSLGQGLEFLIYFQGNSAPDKSGLPSDRFSAERTGGSVSTLTIQRTQQEDSAVYLCASSLEWTGRLTQYFGPGTRLLVL.

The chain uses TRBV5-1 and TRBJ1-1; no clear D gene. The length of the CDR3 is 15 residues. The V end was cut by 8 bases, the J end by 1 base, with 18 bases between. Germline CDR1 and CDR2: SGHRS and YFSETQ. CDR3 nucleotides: TGCGCCAGTAACCCAGGAGGCGGTGCGAACACTGAAGCTTTCTTT. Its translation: CASNPGGGANTEAFF.

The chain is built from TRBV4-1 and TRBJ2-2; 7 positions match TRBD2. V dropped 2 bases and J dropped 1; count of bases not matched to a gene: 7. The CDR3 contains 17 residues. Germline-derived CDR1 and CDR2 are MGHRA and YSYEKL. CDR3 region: CASSQYPAGMNTGELFF. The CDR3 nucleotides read TGCGCCAGCAGCCAATATCCAGCGGGGATGAACACCGGGGAGCTGTTTTTT.

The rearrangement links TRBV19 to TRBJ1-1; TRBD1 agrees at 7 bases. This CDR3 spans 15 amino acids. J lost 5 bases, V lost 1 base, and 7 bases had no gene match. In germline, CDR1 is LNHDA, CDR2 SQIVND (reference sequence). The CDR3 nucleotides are TGTGCCAGTAGTATAGGGGCAGGGGGAATGACTGAAGCTTTCTTT. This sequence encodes CASSIGAGGMTEAFF. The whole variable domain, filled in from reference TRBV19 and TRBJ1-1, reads DGGITQSPKYLFRKEGQNVTLSCEQNLNHDAMYWYRQDPGQGLRLIYYSQIVNDFQKGDIAEGYSVSREKKESFPLTVTSAQKNPTAFYLCASSIGAGGMTEAFFGQGTRLTVV.

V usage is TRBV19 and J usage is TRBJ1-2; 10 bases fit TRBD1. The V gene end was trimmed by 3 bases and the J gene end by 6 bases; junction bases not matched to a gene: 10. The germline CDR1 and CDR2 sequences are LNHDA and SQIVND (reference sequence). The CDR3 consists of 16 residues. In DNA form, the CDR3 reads TGTGCCAGTAGTATGGCACGGGGGACAGGGGAGCATGGCTACACCTTC. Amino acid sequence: CASSMARGTGEHGYTF.

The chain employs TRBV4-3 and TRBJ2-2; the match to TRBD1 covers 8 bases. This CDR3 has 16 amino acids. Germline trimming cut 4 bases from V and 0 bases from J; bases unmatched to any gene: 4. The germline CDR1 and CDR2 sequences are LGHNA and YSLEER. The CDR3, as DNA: TGCGCCAGCAGCCGCTCGACAGGGGCGAACACCGGGGAGCTGTTTTTT. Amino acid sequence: CASSRSTGANTGELFF.

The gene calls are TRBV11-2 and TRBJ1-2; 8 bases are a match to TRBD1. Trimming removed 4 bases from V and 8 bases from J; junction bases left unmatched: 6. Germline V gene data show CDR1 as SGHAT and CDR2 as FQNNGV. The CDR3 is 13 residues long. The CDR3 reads CASSYGQGGGYTF. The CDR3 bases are TGTGCCAGCAGCTATGGACAGGGCGGAGGCTACACCTTC. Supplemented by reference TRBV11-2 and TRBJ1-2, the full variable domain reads EAGVAQSPRYKIIEKRQSVAFWCNPISGHATLYWYQQILGQGPKLLIQFQNNGVVDDSQLPKDRFSAERLKGVDSTLKIQPAKLEDSAVYLCASSYGQGGGYTFGSGTRLTVV.

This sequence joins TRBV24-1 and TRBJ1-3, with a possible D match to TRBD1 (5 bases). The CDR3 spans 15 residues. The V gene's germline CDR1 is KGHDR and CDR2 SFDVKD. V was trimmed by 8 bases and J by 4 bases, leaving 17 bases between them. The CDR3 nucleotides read TGTGCCACCAATGCCCTTACAGGTTCCGGAAACACCATATATTTT. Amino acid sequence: CATNALTGSGNTIYF.

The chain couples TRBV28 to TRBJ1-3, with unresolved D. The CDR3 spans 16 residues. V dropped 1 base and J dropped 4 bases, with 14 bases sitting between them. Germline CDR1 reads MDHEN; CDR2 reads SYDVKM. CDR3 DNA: TGTGCCAGCAGTTTATCCGCGCGGGCCGGGGGAAACACCATATATTTT. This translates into CASSLSARAGGNTIYF. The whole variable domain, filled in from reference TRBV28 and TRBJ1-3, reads DVKVTQSSRYLVKRTGEKVFLECVQDMDHENMFWYRQDPGLGLRLIYFSYDVKMKEKGDIPEGYSVSREKKERFSLILESASTNQTSMYLCASSLSARAGGNTIYFGEGSWLTVV.

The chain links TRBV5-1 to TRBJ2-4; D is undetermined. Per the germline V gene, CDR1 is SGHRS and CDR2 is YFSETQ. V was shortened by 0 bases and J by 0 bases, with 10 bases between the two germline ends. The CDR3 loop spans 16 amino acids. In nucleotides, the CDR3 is TGCGCCAGCAGCTTGGATCCAGCGATAGCCAAAAACATTCAGTACTTC. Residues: CASSLDPAIAKNIQYF.

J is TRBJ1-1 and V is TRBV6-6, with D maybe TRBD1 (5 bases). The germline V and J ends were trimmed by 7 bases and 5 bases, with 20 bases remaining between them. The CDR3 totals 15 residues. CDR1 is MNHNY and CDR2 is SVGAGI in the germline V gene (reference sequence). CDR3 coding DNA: TGTGCCAGCACCCTTCGGGGGAGTCCGGGGACTGAAGCTTTCTTT. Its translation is CASTLRGSPGTEAFF.

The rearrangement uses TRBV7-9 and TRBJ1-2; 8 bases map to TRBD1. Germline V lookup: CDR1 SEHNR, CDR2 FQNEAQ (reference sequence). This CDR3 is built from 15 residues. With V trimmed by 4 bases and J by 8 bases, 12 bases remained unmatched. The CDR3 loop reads CASSSSTGARVGYTF. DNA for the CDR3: TGTGCCAGCAGCTCTTCGACAGGGGCTAGAGTGGGCTACACCTTC.

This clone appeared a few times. The CDR3 DNA is TGTGCCAGCTCACCACGCGACAGCACCTATGGCTACACCTTC. It yields the protein CASSPRDSTYGYTF. The chain carries TRBV18 and TRBJ1-2; tentative D call: TRBD1 (5 bases). This CDR3 spans 14 amino acids. Trimming stripped 1 base from V and 4 bases from J, with 10 bases between. Germline V CDR1 and CDR2: KGHSH, LQKENI. The full variable domain, with the rest looked up from reference TRBV18 and TRBJ1-2, is NAGVMQNPRHLVRRRGQEARLRCSPMKGHSHVYWYRQLPEEGLKFMVYLQKENIIDESGMPKERFSAEFPKEGPSILRIQQVVRGDSAAYFCASSPRDSTYGYTFGSGTRLTVV.